This T cell receptor beta chain was recovered during a study of blood T cells in healthy people across ages. Germline V gene data show CDR1 as MGHRA and CDR2 as YSYEKL. Deletions cut 1 base from V and 1 base from J, with 14 bases between. CDR3 length: 16 residues. The second PCR ran about 6 to 12 cycles with a sample-barcoded 5' primer and J-beta primers. MiXCR was run by TCRdb on the 5' RACE reads, yielding one entry per CDR3 protein. The sample holds hundreds of thousands of distinct CDR3 sequences; approximately 30% are singletons and the top ten take around a sixth. This TCR was recovered from a woman of 80 years or more in good health. The rearrangement uses TRBV4-1 and TRBJ2-7; D is perhaps TRBD1 (6 bases). Sequenced: blood. For the CDR3, the DNA is TGCGCCAGCAGCCAAGCGGCAGGGGTATTTTCCTACGAGCAGTACTTC. Its protein is CASSQAAGVFSYEQYF.